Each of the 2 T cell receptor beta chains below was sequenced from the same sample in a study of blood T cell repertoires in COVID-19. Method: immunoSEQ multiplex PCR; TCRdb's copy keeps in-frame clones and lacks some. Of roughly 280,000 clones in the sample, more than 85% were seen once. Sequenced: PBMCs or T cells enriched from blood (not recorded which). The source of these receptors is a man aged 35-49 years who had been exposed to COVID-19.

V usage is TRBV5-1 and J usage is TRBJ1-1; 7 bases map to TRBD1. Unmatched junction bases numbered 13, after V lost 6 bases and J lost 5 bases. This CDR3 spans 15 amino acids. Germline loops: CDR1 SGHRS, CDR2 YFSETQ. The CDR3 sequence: CASTIALDRVTEAFF. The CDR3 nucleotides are TGCGCCAGCACCATTGCCTTAGACAGGGTGACTGAAGCTTTCTTT.

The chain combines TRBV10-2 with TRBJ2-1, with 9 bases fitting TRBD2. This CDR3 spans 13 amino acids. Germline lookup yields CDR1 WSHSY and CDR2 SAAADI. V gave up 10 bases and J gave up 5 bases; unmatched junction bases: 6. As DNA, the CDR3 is TGCGCCACCTTAGCGGGAGCGGACAATGAGCAGTTCTTC. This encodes CATLAGADNEQFF.